Listed here are 17 T cell receptor beta chains from one sample, sequenced in a study of cytomegalovirus exposure and HLA in healthy donors. Sequenced by immunoSEQ multiplex PCR; TCRdb stores in-frame clones only, minus some. There are fewer than 200,000 clones in the sample; under 90% occur only once, and 10% lies in the top ten. The source material was PBMCs. The receptor source for this set is a woman between 18 and 29 years old in good health and CMV-seropositive.

On this clone: A read error may produce the germline difference seen at one junction end. The chain carries TRBV30 and TRBJ2-5; 10 bases are shared with TRBD1. The germline CDR1 and CDR2 sequences are GTSNPN and SVGIG (reference sequence). The CDR3 sequence is 13 residues long. The CDR3, as DNA: TGTGCCTGGAGGGCCCACGGGACAGGGGACGGGGACTTC. Translating gives CAWRAHGTGDGDF.

This clone was observed a handful of times. The chain employs TRBV10-3 and TRBJ1-1; D call uncertain. The CDR3 has 13 residues. V lost 6 bases and J 0 bases, leaving 8 bases between the germline ends. CDR1 is ENHRY, CDR2 SYGVKD, per germline. CDR3 nucleotide sequence: TGTGCCATCAGGGACTTCTTGAACACTGAAGCTTTCTTT. The encoded protein is CAIRDFLNTEAFF.

The rearrangement links TRBV25-1 to TRBJ2-3, with TRBD2 matching over 9 bases. Per the germline V gene, CDR1 is MGHDK and CDR2 is SYGVNS. Trimming cost V 5 bases and J 3 bases; bases outside gene matches: 0. The CDR3 totals 13 residues. The CDR3 spells CASSLAGTDTQYF. DNA for the CDR3: TGTGCCAGCAGTCTAGCGGGAACAGATACGCAGTATTTT.

The J gene is TRBJ2-7, the V gene TRBV14; D uncertain. The germline CDR1 and CDR2 sequences are SGHDN and FVKESK. Trimming removed 0 bases from V and 5 bases from J, with 14 bases in between. CDR3 length: 15 residues. The CDR3 region is CASSQEEVFSHEQYF. The CDR3 nucleotides are TGTGCCAGCAGCCAAGAAGAGGTTTTTAGCCACGAGCAGTACTTC.

The rearrangement joins TRBV5-4 to TRBJ2-7; 7 nucleotides line up with TRBD1. This CDR3 comprises 15 residues. The ends lost 3 bases at V and 1 base at J; junction bases unmatched: 7. The V gene's germline CDR1 is SGHNT and CDR2 YYREEE (reference sequence). This chain's CDR3 is CASSSQTGSSYEQYF. In DNA, the CDR3 is TGTGCCAGCAGCTCCCAGACAGGGTCATCCTACGAGCAGTACTTC.

The rearrangement uses TRBV9 and TRBJ2-3, with D possibly TRBD2 on 6 matching bases. CDR1 is SGDLS and CDR2 is YYNGEE in the germline V gene. With 3 bases removed from V and 5 bases from J, the gap between germline ends came to 19 bases. The CDR3 totals 16 residues. CDR3 amino acids: CASSARGGESGDTQYF. Here the CDR3 DNA reads TGTGCCAGCAGCGCACGTGGAGGGGAGTCTGGAGATACGCAGTATTTT.

The chain combines TRBV19 with TRBJ2-1; weak D call: TRBD2 (5 bases). In germline, CDR1 is LNHDA, CDR2 SQIVND (reference sequence). This CDR3 has 13 amino acids. Trimming took off 3 bases at V and 5 bases at J, with 8 bases between the two ends. The CDR3 DNA follows: TGTGCCAGTAGTATTACTAGGAACAATGAGCAGTTCTTC. Translation gives CASSITRNNEQFF.

The V call is TRBV4-1, the J call TRBJ1-1, with D hard to call. This CDR3 has 13 residues. Germline V gives CDR1 MGHRA, CDR2 YSYEKL. V gave up 1 base and J gave up 3 bases, with 6 bases separating them. This chain's CDR3 is CASSQARDTEAFF. The CDR3 nucleotides are TGCGCCAGCAGCCAAGCCCGGGACACTGAAGCTTTCTTT.

CDR3 in amino acids: CASSLTNTGGTEAFF. The CDR3 DNA reads TGTGCCAGCAGCTTAACCAATACAGGGGGCACTGAAGCTTTCTTT. V usage is TRBV9 and J usage is TRBJ1-1, with 8 positions matching TRBD1. The germline CDR1 and CDR2 sequences are SGDLS and YYNGEE. The CDR3 extends over 15 amino acids. After removal of 4 bases from V and 4 bases from J, the junction contained 9 bases not matched to a gene.

This clone showed up just once. J is TRBJ1-5 and V is TRBV28; D is unclear. V was trimmed by 3 bases and J by 0 bases, leaving 9 bases between them. Germline lookup yields CDR1 MDHEN and CDR2 SYDVKM. This CDR3 comprises 15 residues. CDR3 amino acids: CASSFGGYSNQPQHF. The CDR3 bases are TGTGCCAGCAGTTTTGGAGGTTATAGCAATCAGCCCCAGCATTTT.

This clone showed up just a few times. V is TRBV18 and J is TRBJ2-1, with 8 bases identical to TRBD1. This CDR3 is 13 amino acids long. V dropped 5 bases and J dropped 10; count of bases not matched to a gene: 7. The germline V gene encodes CDR1 KGHSH and CDR2 LQKENI. CDR3 sequence (DNA): TGTGCCAGCTCAAAGACAGGGGCAAGGGAGCAGTTCTTC. Residues: CASSKTGAREQFF.

The genes are TRBV6-4 and TRBJ1-2; 10 bases are a match to TRBD1. V lost 5 bases to trimming and J lost 5 bases; unmatched junction nucleotides: 11. The germline V gene has CDR1 MRHNA and CDR2 SNTAGT. The CDR3 runs 16 residues. The CDR3 here is CASSWTGGMIGYGYTF. The DNA of the CDR3 is TGTGCCAGCAGTTGGACAGGGGGTATGATAGGGTATGGCTACACCTTC.

The gene calls are TRBV19 and TRBJ2-1; a possible D gene is TRBD1 (5 bases). Trimming cost V 6 bases and J 10 bases, with 10 bases left between them. The CDR3 is 11 residues long. Germline assignment: CDR1 LNHDA and CDR2 SQIVND (reference sequence). The CDR3 sequence: CASSQGPEQFF. The CDR3 DNA is TGTGCCAGTAGCCAGGGCCCCGAGCAGTTCTTC.

The CDR3: CASSYSGQTYEQYF. CDR3 DNA sequence: TGTGCCAGCAGTTACTCGGGGCAAACCTACGAGCAGTACTTC. This chain links TRBV6-6 with TRBJ2-7; a possible D gene is TRBD1 (5 bases). The ends were cut back, 0 bases at V and 2 bases at J, with 8 bases in the middle. Germline V gives CDR1 MNHNY, CDR2 SVGAGI (reference sequence). There are 14 residues in the CDR3.

The V gene is TRBV7-3, the J gene TRBJ2-7; 10 bases map to TRBD2. The CDR3 runs 14 residues. Germline CDR1 SGHTA, CDR2 FQGTGA. V lost 5 bases, J lost 3 bases, and 4 bases stayed unmatched. The CDR3 region has the DNA TGTGCCAGCAGCCGATCTAGCGGGAGCTACGAGCAGTACTTC. Encoded protein: CASSRSSGSYEQYF. The variable domain in full, completed from reference TRBV7-3 and TRBJ2-7, reads GAGVSQTPSNKVTEKGKYVELRCDPISGHTALYWYRQSLGQGPEFLIYFQGTGAADDSGLPNDRFFAVRPEGSVSTLKIQRTERGDSAVYLCASSRSSGSYEQYFGPGTRLTVT.

The V call is TRBV29-1, the J call TRBJ2-3; D call uncertain. Trimming left V 4 bases short and J 2 bases short, with 7 bases between. This CDR3 comprises 12 residues. CDR1 is SQVTM and CDR2 is ANQGSEA in the germline V gene. The CDR3 here is CSVVQYTDTQYF. CDR3 nucleotides: TGCAGCGTTGTACAGTACACAGATACGCAGTATTTT.

This chain connects TRBV7-6 to TRBJ2-7; 14 positions match TRBD2. Unmatched junction bases numbered 5, after V lost 5 bases and J lost 5 bases. The CDR3 extends over 15 amino acids. Germline V gene lookup returns CDR1 SGHVS and CDR2 FNYEAQ. DNA for the CDR3: TGTGCCAGCAGCCTGGGACTAGCGGGAGAACACGAGCAGTACTTC. Amino acid sequence: CASSLGLAGEHEQYF.